The entry below describes one T cell receptor (beta chain). Its target is not known. The sample originates from a study of cytomegalovirus exposure and HLA in healthy donors. Study information: A later analysis reported the 130 or so validation repertoires used the same platform as the approximately 650 first-cohort repertoires. Study-wide results and caveats: High sensitivity and specificity were reportedly achieved when the classifier diagnosed cytomegalovirus status.

V was trimmed by 2 bases and J by 1 base, leaving 8 bases between them. Germline lookup yields CDR1 SGDLS and CDR2 YYNGEE. This CDR3 has 14 amino acids. Assay: immunoSEQ multiplex PCR; the TCRdb copy retains only in-frame clones and omits some. The sample has 150,000 to 200,000 clones, around nine tenths seen once. The clonotype was recovered from a woman in her late teens or twenties in good health and CMV-seropositive. Sequenced: PBMCs. The chain joins TRBV9 to TRBJ2-3, with D perhaps TRBD2 (6 bases). The CDR3 nucleotides are TGTGCCAGCAGCGTCGGGAGTGGCACAGATACGCAGTATTTT. Its protein product is CASSVGSGTDTQYF.